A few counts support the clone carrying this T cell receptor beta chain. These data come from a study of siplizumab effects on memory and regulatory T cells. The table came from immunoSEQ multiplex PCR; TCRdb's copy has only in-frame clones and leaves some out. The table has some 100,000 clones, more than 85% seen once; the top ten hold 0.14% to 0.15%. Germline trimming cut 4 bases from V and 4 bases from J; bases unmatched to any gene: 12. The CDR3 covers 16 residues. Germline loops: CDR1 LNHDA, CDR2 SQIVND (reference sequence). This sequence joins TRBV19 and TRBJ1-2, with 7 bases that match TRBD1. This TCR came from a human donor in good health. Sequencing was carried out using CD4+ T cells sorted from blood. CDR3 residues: CASSTTGQVRGYGYTF. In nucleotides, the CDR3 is TGTGCCAGTAGTACGACAGGACAGGTTAGGGGCTATGGCTACACCTTC.